One TCR beta chain is described in this entry. Vbeta (60) and Jbeta (13) primers were used in the PCR. Only in-frame clones appear in the TCRdb table, and some are missing; sequencing was by immunoSEQ multiplex PCR. Of approximately 190,000 clones in the sample, more than 75% are singletons; the top ten hold over 1%. This specimen comes from a study of cytomegalovirus exposure and HLA in healthy donors. Trimming cost V 5 bases and J 3 bases, with 16 bases left between them. Germline V CDR1 and CDR2: SGHAT, FQNNGV. The CDR3 is 15 residues long. The specimen sequenced was PBMCs. The chain couples TRBV11-2 to TRBJ1-1; D is ambiguous. The TCR originated in a man aged 30 to 45 in good health and CMV-seronegative. CDR3: CASSQRRAGDTEAFF. CDR3 in DNA: TGTGCCAGCAGCCAAAGGCGGGCCGGGGACACTGAAGCTTTCTTT.